The rows below give T cell receptor beta chains drawn from one sample of a study of T-cell memory formation after mild COVID-19. TCRdb reanalysed the 5' RACE reads using MiXCR and keeps one entry per CDR3 protein. The sample lists 400,000 to 550,000 distinct CDR3 sequences, 25% occurring once. The material sequenced was PBMCs or a T cell subset sorted from them (not recorded which). These receptor sequences come from an adult woman who had mild COVID-19 (a few samples of this study predate the infection). Cell type and time point are not known. Each CDR3 is given with its conserved first and last residue. D genes are given only for firm matches. Some rows have no size entry. The others give once, few or many, or a class for an expanded clone.

>15|TRBV7-9|TRBD2|-|TRBJ2-3
CASSTGLASTDTQYF
TGTGCCAGCAGCACTGGACTAGCGAGCACAGATACGCAGTATTTT
>14|TRBV12-3/TRBV12-4|TRBD2|few|TRBJ2-7
CASSFKAGGPGQYF
TGTGCCAGCAGTTTTAAAGCGGGAGGGCCGGGGCAGTACTTC
>16|TRBV5-5|-|few|TRBJ2-2
CASELVTGANTGELFF
TGTGCCAGCGAGCTGGTTACAGGAGCGAACACCGGGGAGCTGTTTTTT
>15|TRBV7-6|TRBD1|-|TRBJ2-3
CASSNTGGLTDTQYF
TGTGCCAGCAGCAATACAGGGGGCCTGACAGATACGCAGTATTTT
>14|TRBV7-9|TRBD1|-|TRBJ2-5
CASRTGQLQETQYF
TGTGCCAGCAGGACGGGACAGCTCCAAGAGACCCAGTACTTC
>12|TRBV20-1|TRBD1|-|TRBJ1-6
CSATGGNSPLHF
TGCAGTGCTACAGGGGGGAATTCACCCCTCCACTTT
>17|TRBV9|-|-|TRBJ2-2
CASSAHAGPSNTGELFF
TGTGCCAGCAGCGCCCACGCCGGACCATCGAACACCGGGGAGCTGTTTTTT
>13|TRBV14|-|few|TRBJ2-1
CASSVVVGTEQFF
TGTGCCAGCAGCGTTGTAGTAGGGACTGAGCAGTTCTTC
>16|TRBV5-1|-|-|TRBJ2-1
CASSFSGLSSYNEQFF
TGCGCCAGCAGCTTTTCGGGACTCAGCTCCTACAATGAGCAGTTCTTC
>15|TRBV2|-|-|TRBJ2-2
CASSGLKVNTGELFF
TGTGCCAGCAGTGGGTTGAAAGTTAACACCGGGGAGCTGTTTTTT
>14|TRBV5-1|-|many|TRBJ1-1
CASSSGQLNTEAFF
TGTGCCAGCAGCTCCGGACAGTTGAACACTGAAGCTTTCTTT
>15|TRBV12-3/TRBV12-4|TRBD1|-|TRBJ2-7
CASSPWTGGAHEQYF
TGTGCCAGCAGTCCCTGGACAGGGGGCGCTCACGAGCAGTACTTC
>16|TRBV5-1|-|few|TRBJ2-6
CASSPWTSSGANVLTF
TGCGCCAGCAGCCCGTGGACAAGCTCTGGGGCCAACGTCCTGACTTTC
>14|TRBV12-3/TRBV12-4|-|-|TRBJ2-7
CASSGGLGSYEQYF
TGTGCCAGCAGTGGGGGGCTGGGCTCCTACGAGCAGTACTTC
>18|TRBV4-2|-|few|TRBJ2-4
CASSQVLPSGVGRNIQYF
TGTGCCAGCAGCCAAGTTCTTCCCTCCGGGGTGGGTAGAAACATTCAGTACTTC
>16|TRBV9|-|few|TRBJ2-1
CASSVAAGDTYNEQFF
TGTGCCAGCAGCGTAGCGGCAGGGGATACCTACAATGAGCAGTTCTTC
>15|TRBV5-1|-|-|TRBJ2-2
CASTPGHGRTGELFF
TGCGCCAGCACCCCAGGGCACGGGAGAACCGGGGAGCTGTTTTTT
>17|TRBV19|-|many|TRBJ2-6
CASSIPPRDSGANVLTF
TGTGCCAGTAGTATACCTCCCCGGGACTCTGGGGCCAACGTCCTGACTTTC
>16|TRBV9|-|few|TRBJ2-2
CASSVVGGAGTGELFF
TGTGCCAGCAGCGTAGTCGGAGGGGCGGGCACCGGGGAGCTGTTTTTT
>14|TRBV9|-|-|TRBJ1-3
CASSPSLSGNTIYF
TGTGCCAGCAGCCCCTCGCTCTCTGGAAACACCATATATTTT
>12|TRBV7-2|-|-|TRBJ2-7
CASSIQKYEQYF
TGTGCCAGCAGCATACAGAAATACGAGCAGTACTTC
>14|TRBV24-1|-|few|TRBJ1-2
CATTPGESNYGYTF
TGTGCCACGACGCCAGGAGAATCTAACTATGGCTACACCTTC
>16|TRBV2|TRBD2|-|TRBJ2-7
CASTLLERGSSYEQYF
TGTGCCAGCACCCTCCTCGAGCGGGGAAGCTCCTACGAGCAGTACTTC
>15|TRBV24-1|-|-|TRBJ2-3
CATSDLESGTDTQYF
TGTGCCACCAGTGACTTAGAGTCGGGCACAGATACGCAGTATTTT
>13|TRBV2|TRBD1|-|TRBJ2-7
CASRGQGNYEQYF
TGTGCCAGCAGGGGACAGGGGAACTACGAGCAGTACTTC
>16|TRBV7-2|TRBD2|few|TRBJ2-5
CASSLGLALRQETQYF
TGTGCCAGCAGCCTGGGACTAGCTCTACGACAAGAGACCCAGTACTTC
>15|TRBV9|-|-|TRBJ1-1
CASSPTGGVNTEAFF
TGTGCCAGCAGCCCGACAGGTGGGGTGAACACTGAAGCTTTCTTT
>18|TRBV20-1|-|few|TRBJ2-4
CSARDRDSGGNAKNIQYF
TGCAGTGCTAGAGATCGTGATTCCGGGGGCAATGCCAAAAACATTCAGTACTTC
>13|TRBV30|-|-|TRBJ1-2
CAWSLTTNYGYTF
TGTGCCTGGAGCTTAACCACGAACTATGGCTACACCTTC
>16|TRBV6-5|-|-|TRBJ1-2
CASSSHELGANYGYTF
TGTGCCAGCAGTTCCCACGAATTGGGGGCTAACTATGGCTACACCTTC
>14|TRBV7-2|TRBD1|-|TRBJ1-2
CASSDRGSNYGYTF
TGTGCCAGCAGCGACAGGGGTTCGAACTATGGCTACACCTTC
>14|TRBV15|-|few|TRBJ1-5
CATSRERGWEPQHF
TGTGCCACCAGCAGAGAAAGGGGATGGGAGCCCCAGCATTTT
>17|TRBV5-1|-|few|TRBJ2-7
CASSLESPAGRAYEQYF
TGCGCCAGCAGCTTGGAGTCCCCGGCCGGCCGGGCCTACGAGCAGTACTTC
>14|TRBV7-8|-|-|TRBJ2-2
CASSPGRTTGELFF
TGTGCCAGCAGCCCAGGACGTACGACCGGGGAGCTGTTTTTT
>16|TRBV20-1|-|few|TRBJ1-2
CSARVYTAGTSYGYTF
TGCAGTGCTAGAGTATACACGGCAGGGACTTCCTATGGCTACACCTTC
>14|TRBV19|-|few|TRBJ1-1
CASSIGIEYTEAFF
TGTGCCAGTAGTATCGGGATAGAGTATACTGAAGCTTTCTTT
>15|TRBV5-1|-|-|TRBJ2-6
CASSLASTGANVLTF
TGCGCCAGCAGCTTGGCCTCGACTGGGGCCAACGTCCTGACTTTC
>19|TRBV7-9|-|-|TRBJ2-1
CASSSSGAAGSASYNEQFF
TGTGCCAGCAGCTCTAGTGGGGCGGCCGGGAGTGCCTCCTACAATGAGCAGTTCTTC
>13|TRBV15|-|many|TRBJ2-7
CATSRGTLDEQYF
TGTGCCACCAGCAGAGGGACACTAGACGAGCAGTACTTC
>15|TRBV14|TRBD2|-|TRBJ2-7
CASSQVTSGTYEQYF
TGTGCCAGCAGCCAAGTAACTAGCGGGACCTACGAGCAGTACTTC
>15|TRBV30|TRBD1|once|TRBJ1-1
CAWSKPGQGKTEAFF
TGTGCCTGGAGCAAGCCGGGACAGGGAAAAACTGAAGCTTTCTTT
>15|TRBV5-1|-|many|TRBJ2-5
CASGMLTRTEETQYF
TGCGCCAGCGGTATGCTGACTAGAACGGAAGAGACCCAGTACTTC
>14|TRBV11-2|-|few|TRBJ2-7
CASSFGFSSYEQYF
TGTGCCAGCAGCTTCGGATTTTCTTCCTACGAGCAGTACTTC
>14|TRBV7-9|TRBD1|-|TRBJ1-2
CASSAGQGAYGYTF
TGTGCCAGCAGCGCGGGACAGGGGGCATATGGCTACACCTTC
>12|TRBV29-1|-|few|TRBJ2-2
CSAGLSTGELFF
TGCAGCGCGGGGTTGAGCACCGGGGAGCTGTTTTTT
>14|TRBV12-3/TRBV12-4|-|-|TRBJ1-1
CASSFAALNTEAFF
TGTGCCAGCAGTTTTGCGGCTTTGAACACTGAAGCTTTCTTT
>12|TRBV7-6|-|few|TRBJ2-2
CASSFQYRELFF
TGTGCCAGCAGCTTCCAATACCGAGAGCTGTTTTTT
>13|TRBV20-1|TRBD1|few|TRBJ2-7
CSAKGQGPYEQYF
TGCAGTGCTAAGGGACAGGGCCCCTACGAGCAGTACTTC
>16|TRBV7-2|-|few|TRBJ2-5
CASSRLTEVYWETQYF
TGTGCCAGCAGCCGACTGACAGAGGTTTATTGGGAGACCCAGTACTTC
>15|TRBV28|-|few|TRBJ2-6
CASSLGYSGANVLTF
TGTGCCAGCAGTTTAGGATACTCTGGGGCCAACGTCCTGACTTTC
>13|TRBV18|TRBD1|-|TRBJ1-2
CASDRERHYGYTF
TGTGCCAGCGACAGGGAGCGCCACTATGGCTACACCTTC
>17|TRBV7-6|TRBD2|few|TRBJ2-3
CASSLEASGGHTDTQYF
TGTGCCAGCAGCTTAGAGGCTAGCGGGGGCCACACAGATACGCAGTATTTT
>16|TRBV24-1|TRBD1|few|TRBJ2-7
CATSDRSGTGPYEQYF
TGTGCCACCAGTGATCGATCCGGGACAGGACCCTACGAGCAGTACTTC